The 30 T cell receptor beta chains presented below share a single source sample, sequenced in a study of beta chain features in type 1 diabetes. Every isolated RNA sample was fully reverse transcribed, so sequencing captured expressed TCRB transcripts. Profiled with immunoSEQ multiplex PCR; TCRdb holds only in-frame clones, not every one. The data show about 930,000 clones, with about a sixth seen just once and around 0.02% held by the top ten. The sequenced sample consisted of naive CD4+ T cells from blood. The receptor set was obtained from a woman aged 18 to 35 in good health.

V is TRBV7-9 and J is TRBJ1-1, with D unclear. V was trimmed by 3 bases and J by 8 bases, leaving 16 bases between them. The CDR3 contains 14 residues. The germline gives CDR1 SEHNR, CDR2 FQNEAQ (reference sequence). In nucleotides, the CDR3 is TGTGCCAGCAGCTTTGCCGGGTCCTTTCGGGAAGCTTTCTTT. Translating it yields CASSFAGSFREAFF.

The chain recombines TRBV4-2 with TRBJ1-5; tentative D call: TRBD1 (5 bases). The germline CDR1 and CDR2 sequences are LGHNA and YNFKEQ. The ends were cut back, 2 bases at V and 0 bases at J, with 11 bases in the middle. The CDR3 contains 16 residues. The CDR3 sequence is CASSQNEGYSNQPQHF. CDR3 bases: TGTGCCAGCAGCCAAAACGAGGGGTATAGCAATCAGCCCCAGCATTTT.

The rearrangement links TRBV6-1 to TRBJ2-6; the D gene is possibly TRBD1 (6 bases). V was trimmed by 7 bases and J by 3 bases, leaving 13 bases between them. This CDR3 has 15 residues. CDR1 is MNHNS and CDR2 is SASEGT in the germline V gene. The CDR3 region has the DNA TGTGCCAGCATTCAGGGGTTATTTGGGGCCAACGTCCTGACTTTC. As protein: CASIQGLFGANVLTF.

This clone was observed a few times. The rearrangement joins TRBV18 to TRBJ2-1; D is unresolved. Germline V gene data show CDR1 as KGHSH and CDR2 as LQKENI. Deletions cut 3 bases from V and 0 bases from J, with 9 bases between. The CDR3 runs 15 residues. CDR3 in amino acids: CASSPRPSSYNEQFF. The DNA for the CDR3 is TGTGCCAGCTCACCCCGGCCTAGCTCCTACAATGAGCAGTTCTTC.

In this sample, this clone turned up a few times. The V call is TRBV19, the J call TRBJ2-2; 10 bases are a match to TRBD1. V was clipped by 0 bases and J by 13 bases; unmatched bases: 8. CDR3 length: 15 residues. The germline CDR1 and CDR2 sequences are LNHDA and SQIVND (reference sequence). The CDR3 DNA follows: TGTGCCAGTAGTATAGACCCCGGGACAGGGGTTTGGCTGTTTTTT. Translation gives CASSIDPGTGVWLFF.

This clone has more than one count but fewer than ten. This sample also contains other DNA sequences that code for the same CDR3. The chain couples TRBV6-6 to TRBJ2-1, with unresolved D. Germline V lookup: CDR1 MNHNY, CDR2 SVGAGI (reference sequence). The ends were cut back, 2 bases at V and 4 bases at J, with 3 bases in the middle. The CDR3 has 12 residues. CDR3 amino acids: CASSYGYNEQFF. The CDR3, as DNA: TGTGCCAGCAGTTACGGGTACAATGAGCAGTTCTTC.

This clone was observed a handful of times. This chain connects TRBV21-1 to TRBJ2-1; TRBD1, the table's D call, lacks a check against the DNA. TRBV21-1 has pseudogene status. This CDR3 contains 10 residues. CDR3: CASNSNEQFF. CDR3 sequence (DNA): TGTGCCAGCAACAGTAATGAGCAGTTCTTC.

There are a few counts of this clone. The chain uses TRBV4-3 and TRBJ2-6; D remains unclear. The V end lost 3 bases, the J end lost 0 bases, and 15 bases lay between the germline ends. Germline CDR1 LGHNA, CDR2 YSLEER. CDR3 length: 18 residues. This CDR3 is CASSHDAPWVSGANVLTF. The CDR3 DNA sequence: TGCGCCAGCAGCCATGACGCGCCCTGGGTCTCTGGGGCCAACGTCCTGACTTTC.

The CDR3 DNA reads TGTGCCAGCAGCGTAGCGGTAGCGGGAAGAGGGACAGATACGCAGTATTTT. This gives the protein CASSVAVAGRGTDTQYF. J is TRBJ2-3 and V is TRBV9; 8 bases are shared with TRBD2. V shed 0 bases, J shed 3 bases, and the junction held 9 bases outside the gene matches. This CDR3 is 17 amino acids long. Germline CDR1 is SGDLS and CDR2 is YYNGEE. The whole variable domain, filled in from reference TRBV9 and TRBJ2-3, reads DSGVTQTPKHLITATGQRVTLRCSPRSGDLSVYWYQQSLDQGLQFLIQYYNGEERAKGNILERFSAQQFPDLHSELNLSSLELGDSALYFCASSVAVAGRGTDTQYFGPGTRLTVL.

This clone turned up a few times. The V call is TRBV5-1, the J call TRBJ2-2, with D perhaps TRBD2 (6 bases). The CDR3 totals 16 residues. The germline CDR1 and CDR2 sequences are SGHRS and YFSETQ. Deletions cut 0 bases from V and 4 bases from J, with 13 bases between. The CDR3 sequence is CASSLGGTSSTGELFF. The CDR3 DNA reads TGCGCCAGCAGCTTGGGCGGGACCTCGAGCACCGGGGAGCTGTTTTTT. The whole variable domain, remainder taken from reference TRBV5-1 and TRBJ2-2, is KAGVTQTPRYLIKTRGQQVTLSCSPISGHRSVSWYQQTPGQGLQFLFEYFSETQRNKGNFPGRFSGRQFSNSRSEMNVSTLELGDSALYLCASSLGGTSSTGELFFGEGSRLTVL.

This sequence joins TRBV4-3 and TRBJ2-1, with unresolved D. Between the trimmed V and J ends, which lost 2 bases and 3 bases, there was a span of 11 bases. The CDR3 extends over 15 amino acids. CDR1 and CDR2 from the germline V gene are LGHNA and YSLEER. This chain's CDR3 is CASSQRVAYYNEQFF. Written as DNA, the CDR3 is TGCGCCAGCAGCCAAAGGGTAGCCTACTACAATGAGCAGTTCTTC.

The rearrangement uses TRBV28 and TRBJ2-5; 10 bases are shared with TRBD2. J gave up 1 base and V 3 bases, and 8 bases lay outside the gene matches. From germline, CDR1 is MDHEN and CDR2 SYDVKM. The CDR3 contains 17 residues. Written as DNA, the CDR3 is TGTGCCAGCAGTTTCAGTTACGGACTAGCGGTCCAAGAGACCCAGTACTTC. Protein: CASSFSYGLAVQETQYF.

This clone turned up a few times. This chain links TRBV27 with TRBJ2-7, with D perhaps TRBD1 (6 bases). The V end lost 2 bases, the J end lost 1 base, and 21 bases lay between the germline ends. The CDR3 has 18 amino acids. Germline V CDR1 and CDR2: MNHEY, SMNVEV (reference sequence). The chain's CDR3 is CASSLRTLGQRLSYEQYF. As DNA, the CDR3 is TGTGCCAGCAGTTTACGCACTCTCGGACAGCGTCTTTCCTACGAGCAGTACTTC.

In this sample, this clone turned up a few times. The gene calls are TRBV5-1 and TRBJ2-5; D may be TRBD1 (5 bases). CDR1 is SGHRS, CDR2 YFSETQ, per germline. The V end lost 0 bases, the J end lost 6 bases, and 15 bases lay between the germline ends. This CDR3 spans 15 amino acids. The CDR3: CASSLGAGRVQTQYF. Here the CDR3 DNA reads TGCGCCAGCAGCTTGGGGGCAGGCAGGGTGCAGACCCAGTACTTC.

This clone has just a few counts. The chain recombines TRBV7-9 with TRBJ1-4; D might be TRBD1 (5 bases). This CDR3 has 14 residues. Germline V CDR1 and CDR2: SEHNR, FQNEAQ (reference sequence). V was pared by 5 bases and J by 8 bases, with 15 bases between. The CDR3 spells CASSPTGAGEKLFF. The DNA of the CDR3 is TGTGCCAGCAGCCCCACAGGTGCTGGGGAAAAACTGTTTTTT. Together with reference TRBV7-9 and TRBJ1-4, the CDR3 gives the full variable domain: DTGVSQNPRHKITKRGQNVTFRCDPISEHNRLYWYRQTLGQGPEFLTYFQNEAQLEKSRLLSDRFSAERPKGSFSTLEIQRTEQGDSAMYLCASSPTGAGEKLFFGSGTQLSVL.

This clone was observed a handful of times. This chain links TRBV7-3 with TRBJ2-1, with 13 bases that match TRBD2. Germline values: CDR1 SGHTA, CDR2 FQGTGA. CDR3 length: 18 amino acids. V dropped 4 bases and J dropped 4; count of bases not matched to a gene: 10. The CDR3 DNA reads as TGTGCCAGCAGCTCTACCTCGACTAGCGGGAGGCCGTACAATGAGCAGTTCTTC. Translation gives CASSSTSTSGRPYNEQFF.

The sample holds a few counts of this clone. The gene calls are TRBV5-1 and TRBJ2-7; TRBD2 is a possible D gene (6 bases). Trimming left V 1 base short and J 7 bases short, with 27 bases between. CDR1 and CDR2 (germline): SGHRS, YFSETQ. The CDR3 is 18 residues long. As DNA, the CDR3 is TGCGCCAGCAGCTTGAGGCCTCGGACGGGAGACTCAACCCGGGAGCAGTACTTC. This codes for CASSLRPRTGDSTREQYF.

V usage is TRBV14 and J usage is TRBJ2-1, with TRBD2 matching 10 bases. The CDR3 sequence is 15 residues long. Trimming removed 2 bases from V and 10 bases from J; junction bases left unmatched: 8. Per germline, CDR1 SGHDN and CDR2 FVKESK. The CDR3 bases are TGTGCCAGCAGCCAATCGGCTAGCGGGAGAGGGGAGCAGTTCTTC. Protein: CASSQSASGRGEQFF.

This clone was seen only a few times. CDR3 loop: CASSPTGARGYTF. For the CDR3, the DNA is TGTGCCAGCAGCCCCACAGGGGCGCGTGGCTACACCTTC. This chain connects TRBV5-8 to TRBJ1-2; 7 bases align to TRBD1. The V segment lost 4 bases and the J segment 7 bases; nucleotides outside the gene matches: 7. This CDR3 has 13 amino acids. Germline CDR1 reads SGHTS; CDR2 reads YDEGEE.

This clone was counted between two and nine times. The chain uses TRBV7-9 and TRBJ1-3; D remains unclear. V was pared by 7 bases and J by 2 bases, with 12 bases between. This CDR3 spans 14 amino acids. Germline CDR1 reads SEHNR; CDR2 reads FQNEAQ (reference sequence). CDR3 in amino acids: CASTLQRAGNTIYF. CDR3 DNA: TGTGCCAGCACCCTTCAAAGGGCTGGAAACACCATATATTTT. The full variable domain, completed using reference TRBV7-9 and TRBJ1-3, is DTGVSQNPRHKITKRGQNVTFRCDPISEHNRLYWYRQTLGQGPEFLTYFQNEAQLEKSRLLSDRFSAERPKGSFSTLEIQRTEQGDSAMYLCASTLQRAGNTIYFGEGSWLTVV.

This clone turned up a few times. The chain recombines TRBV6-5 with TRBJ2-7; D call uncertain. Germline V gives CDR1 MNHEY, CDR2 SVGAGI. The germline V and J ends were trimmed by 6 bases and 7 bases, with 16 bases remaining between them. This CDR3 spans 13 amino acids. CDR3 sequence: CASSAVGLWEQYF. CDR3 sequence (DNA): TGTGCCAGCAGCGCGGTCGGTTTATGGGAGCAGTACTTC.

This clone was counted between two and nine times. In DNA form, the CDR3 reads TGCAGTGCTCGGATGGGGCTCGAGCAGTACTTC. As protein: CSARMGLEQYF. This chain uses TRBV20-1 with TRBJ2-7, with D tentatively TRBD1 (5 bases). CDR1 is DFQATT and CDR2 is SNEGSKA in the germline V gene (reference sequence). The CDR3 extends over 11 amino acids. V lost 5 bases and J 6 bases, leaving 11 bases between the germline ends.

There are a few counts of this clone. The chain uses TRBV29-1 and TRBJ1-1, with D unresolved. From germline, CDR1 is SQVTM and CDR2 ANQGSEA. The CDR3 runs to 13 residues. Trimming removed 4 bases from V and 0 bases from J, with 9 bases in between. CDR3 coding DNA: TGCAGCGTTGCTCACACCATGAACACTGAAGCTTTCTTT. Protein sequence: CSVAHTMNTEAFF.

V usage is TRBV15 and J usage is TRBJ2-1; 10 bases agree with TRBD2. V gave up 0 bases and J gave up 9 bases; unmatched junction bases: 11. Germline V lookup: CDR1 LNHNV, CDR2 YYDKDF (reference sequence). This CDR3 spans 17 amino acids. The CDR3 spells CATSRDLASGSIGEQFF. The CDR3 DNA sequence: TGTGCCACCAGCAGAGATCTAGCTAGCGGGAGTATTGGTGAGCAGTTCTTC. The full variable domain, completed using reference TRBV15 and TRBJ2-1, is DAMVIQNPRYQVTQFGKPVTLSCSQTLNHNVMYWYQQKSSQAPKLLFHYYDKDFNNEADTPDNFQSRRPNTSFCFLDIRSPGLGDTAMYLCATSRDLASGSIGEQFFGPGTRLTVL.

This clone has more than one count but fewer than ten. This chain uses TRBV18 with TRBJ1-5; weak D call: TRBD1 (5 bases). The CDR3 extends over 18 amino acids. Trimming cost V 3 bases and J 4 bases, with 22 bases left between them. The germline CDR1 and CDR2 sequences are KGHSH and LQKENI. The CDR3 protein is CASSPRATGTFYNQPQHF. The CDR3 bases are TGTGCCAGCTCACCTCGGGCCACCGGGACCTTCTATAATCAGCCCCAGCATTTT. The full variable domain, completed using reference TRBV18 and TRBJ1-5, is NAGVMQNPRHLVRRRGQEARLRCSPMKGHSHVYWYRQLPEEGLKFMVYLQKENIIDESGMPKERFSAEFPKEGPSILRIQQVVRGDSAAYFCASSPRATGTFYNQPQHFGDGTRLSIL.

This chain connects TRBV7-2 to TRBJ1-3, with no clear D. Trimming shortened V by 1 base and J by 2 bases, and 12 bases separated the two germline ends. This CDR3 has 16 amino acids. The germline CDR1 and CDR2 sequences are SGHTA and FQGNSA. The CDR3, as DNA: TGTGCCAGCAGCTTAGGAGTCGGAGGTACTGGAAACACCATATATTTT. Amino acid sequence: CASSLGVGGTGNTIYF.

The rearrangement uses TRBV28 and TRBJ2-2; D uncertain. CDR3 size: 13 residues. CDR1 is MDHEN, CDR2 SYDVKM, per germline. The V end lost 5 bases, the J end lost 0 bases, and 4 bases lay between the germline ends. The CDR3 here is CASSDSNTGELFF. In DNA, the CDR3 is TGTGCCAGCAGTGATTCGAACACCGGGGAGCTGTTTTTT.

Only a few counts were recorded for this clone. Compared with germline, one end of the junction differs, possibly owing to a read error. This chain joins TRBV11-2 and TRBJ2-1, with a possible D match to TRBD2 (6 bases). The CDR3 has 12 residues. Per germline, CDR1 SGHAT and CDR2 FQNNGV. CDR3 sequence: CASSYRGLQALF. The CDR3 nucleotides read TGTGCCAGCAGCTACCGGGGGTTGCAGGCGCTCTTC.

The J gene is TRBJ2-3, the V gene TRBV5-1; possibly TRBD1 for D (6 bases). CDR1 is SGHRS, CDR2 YFSETQ, per germline. V gave up 0 bases and J gave up 2 bases, with 13 bases separating them. The CDR3 spans 16 residues. DNA for the CDR3: TGCGCCAGCAGCTTGGGAGCGGACAGATTCACAGATACGCAGTATTTT. This gives the protein CASSLGADRFTDTQYF.

This clone was seen a handful of times. V gene TRBV4-2 combines with J gene TRBJ2-7; 7 nucleotides align to TRBD2. The V gene end was trimmed by 4 bases and the J gene end by 1 base; junction bases not matched to a gene: 13. This CDR3 spans 17 amino acids. From germline, CDR1 is LGHNA and CDR2 YNFKEQ. The CDR3 region is CASSPFGASGPSYEQYF. Here the CDR3 DNA reads TGTGCCAGCAGCCCTTTCGGGGCTAGCGGACCGTCCTACGAGCAGTACTTC.